This T cell receptor beta chain was recovered during a study of Ad26.COV2.S vaccination and SARS-CoV-2 variants. Findings of the study overall: Whether participants received vaccine or placebo, their non-spike TCR breadth was similar. After vaccination, substantial breadth of spike-specific CD8+ and CD4+ responses was reported. Total T cell responses, in the TCR breadth and depth analyses, may have been underestimated.

Noted treatment: roughly 19 received Ad26.COV2.S at low or high dose, single or two shots; roughly five received placebo; per-sample allocation not given. Repertoires come from day 63 after the first vaccine or placebo injection. Measured with immunoSEQ multiplex PCR; TCRdb has only the in-frame clones, and not every one. The table records more than 300,000 clones, 75% to 90% of them present only once. This clone was seen only once. Antigen: not known. V shed 3 bases and J shed 5 bases, with 9 bases lying between them. CDR1 KGHDR and CDR2 SFDVKD come from the germline V gene. The CDR3 is 13 residues long.

The sequences come from peripheral blood, collected in a trial of Ad26.COV2.S vaccine versus placebo. The gene calls are TRBV24-1 and TRBJ2-5; D unclear. The sequence was obtained from a person between 18 and 59 years old who received the Ad26.COV2.S COVID-19 vaccine or a placebo. The CDR3 region has the DNA TGTGCCACCAGTGATGGTCCCGTGGAGACCCAGTACTTC. Residues: CATSDGPVETQYF.